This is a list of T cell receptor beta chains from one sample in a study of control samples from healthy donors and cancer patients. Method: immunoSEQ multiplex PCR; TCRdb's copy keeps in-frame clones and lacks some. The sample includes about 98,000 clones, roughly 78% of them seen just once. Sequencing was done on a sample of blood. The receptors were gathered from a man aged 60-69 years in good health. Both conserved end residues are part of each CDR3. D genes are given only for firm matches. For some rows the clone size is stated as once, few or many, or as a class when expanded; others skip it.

CAWSVKAETGELFF	TGTGCCTGGAGTGTTAAAGCTGAGACCGGGGAGCTGTTTTTT	TRBJ2-2	few	TRBV30	-
CATSAPGTGGGQPQHF	TGTGCCACCAGTGCCCCCGGGACAGGGGGCGGACAGCCCCAGCATTTT	TRBJ1-5	-	TRBV24-1	TRBD1
CAWSRGTDYGYTF	TGTGCCTGGAGCCGAGGGACAGACTATGGCTACACCTTC	TRBJ1-2	-	TRBV30	TRBD1
CASSPLPGQGGNEQYF	TGTGCCAGCAGCCCATTGCCGGGACAGGGGGGGAACGAGCAGTACTTC	TRBJ2-7	-	TRBV7-8	TRBD1
CASSVHKTEDRLSYGYTF	TGTGCCAGCAGTGTCCACAAGACGGAGGACCGACTCTCCTATGGCTACACCTTC	TRBJ1-2	-	TRBV6-1	-
CASSSHTDTQYF	TGTGCCAGCAGCTCCCACACAGATACGCAGTATTTT	TRBJ2-3	-	TRBV7-9	-
CASHLGGEMNTGELFF	TGCGCCAGTCACCTAGGCGGAGAGATGAACACCGGGGAGCTGTTTTTT	TRBJ2-2	once	TRBV10-2	-
CAWSVATLSTDTQYF	TGTGCCTGGAGTGTGGCTACTCTCAGCACAGATACGCAGTATTTT	TRBJ2-3	-	TRBV30	-
CASSLTGGTGGNEQFF	TGTGCCAGCAGCTTAACTGGAGGCACTGGGGGGAATGAGCAGTTCTTC	TRBJ2-1	-	TRBV11-3	-
CATRDRGPYEQYF	TGTGCCACCCGGGACAGGGGACCCTACGAGCAGTACTTC	TRBJ2-7	few	TRBV5-4	TRBD1
CASGLGKKTGDGTDTQYF	TGTGCTAGTGGTTTGGGGAAAAAGACAGGGGATGGCACAGATACGCAGTATTTT	TRBJ2-3	-	TRBV12-5	TRBD1
CASSVAGTGTTNTGELFF	TGTGCCAGCAGCGTAGCCGGGACAGGGACTACGAACACCGGGGAGCTGTTTTTT	TRBJ2-2	once	TRBV9	TRBD1
CASSQGNKVANEKLFF	TGCGCCAGCAGCCAAGGAAACAAGGTGGCCAATGAAAAACTGTTTTTT	TRBJ1-4	-	TRBV4-1	-
CASSFGLAEPSYEQYF	TGTGCCAGCAGCTTCGGACTAGCGGAACCCTCCTACGAGCAGTACTTC	TRBJ2-7	-	TRBV5-6	TRBD2
CASSTSSYNEQFF	TGTGCCAGTAGCACGAGCTCCTACAATGAGCAGTTCTTC	TRBJ2-1	-	TRBV6-5	-
CAISADRGDKQYF	TGTGCCATCAGCGCTGACAGGGGGGATAAACAGTACTTC	TRBJ2-4	-	TRBV10-3	TRBD1
CAWSPGPTRGYTF	TGTGCCTGGAGTCCCGGACCCACAAGGGGCTACACCTTC	TRBJ1-2	-	TRBV30	-
CASSSQGSTDTQYF	TGTGCCAGCAGCTCACAGGGGAGCACAGATACGCAGTATTTT	TRBJ2-3	-	TRBV11-2	TRBD1